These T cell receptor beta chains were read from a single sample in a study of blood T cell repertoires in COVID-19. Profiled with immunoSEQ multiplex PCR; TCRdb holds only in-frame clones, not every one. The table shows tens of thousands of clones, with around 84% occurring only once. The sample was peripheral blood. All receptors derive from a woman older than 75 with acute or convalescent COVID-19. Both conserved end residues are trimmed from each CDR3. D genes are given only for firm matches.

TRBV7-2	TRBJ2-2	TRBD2	ASSLTSGGHPTGELF
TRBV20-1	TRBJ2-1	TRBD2	SASGAGGTLRLNYNEQF
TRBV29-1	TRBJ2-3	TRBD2	STTLAGSTDTQY
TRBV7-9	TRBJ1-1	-	ASSFGGYGDTEAF
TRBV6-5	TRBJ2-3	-	ASGKQGGRTDTQY
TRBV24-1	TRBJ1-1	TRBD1	ATSDPTGRAF
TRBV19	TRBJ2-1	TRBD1	ASSDGQGGNEQF
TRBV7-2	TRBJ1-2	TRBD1	ASTPTTLQGGGYT
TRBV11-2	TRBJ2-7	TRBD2	ASSGLAGFYEQY
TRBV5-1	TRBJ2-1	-	ASSLVGGLNEQF
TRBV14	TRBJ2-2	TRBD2	ASSQALMSGVNTGELF
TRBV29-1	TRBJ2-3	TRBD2	SVVVAGGIDTQY
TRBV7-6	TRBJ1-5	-	ASSPLGGNQPQH
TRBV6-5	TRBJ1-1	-	ASSYGLGGRSTEAF
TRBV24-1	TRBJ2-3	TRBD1	ATSDPQSGWDRPTDTQY
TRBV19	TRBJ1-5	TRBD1	ASSIADRGRNQPQH
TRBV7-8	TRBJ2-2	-	ASSTRTGELF
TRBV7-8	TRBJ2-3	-	ASSLTYGQSTDTQY
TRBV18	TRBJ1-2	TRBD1	ASSQDRGNYGYT
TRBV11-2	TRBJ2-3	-	ASSLVRVSDTQY
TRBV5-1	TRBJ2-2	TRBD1	ASSLDRGTGELF
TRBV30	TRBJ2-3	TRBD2	AWSVLAIPTDTQY
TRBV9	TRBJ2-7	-	ASSLQGGQTYEQY
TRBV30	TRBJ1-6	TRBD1	AWSSGTGYSPLH
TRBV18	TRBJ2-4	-	ASSPLVAGAASNIQY
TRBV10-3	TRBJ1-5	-	AISDPGLLNQPQH
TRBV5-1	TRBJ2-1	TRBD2	ASSLFSSGNNEQF
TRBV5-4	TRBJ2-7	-	ASSLDWRSSYEQY
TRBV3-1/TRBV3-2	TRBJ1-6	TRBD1	ASSRAGTGSSPLH
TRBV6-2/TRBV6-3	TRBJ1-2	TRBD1	ASSRGTGVYGYT
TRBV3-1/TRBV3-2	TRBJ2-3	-	ATRTTTGDTQY